This record covers a single T cell receptor beta chain. During its preparation, the TCRbeta library received unique molecular identifiers. TCRdb used MiXCR to reprocess the PCR reads, holding one entry per CDR3 protein. The repertoire holds about 360,000 distinct CDR3 sequences, 13% seen once, with about 3.9% in the top ten. The data were taken from a study of T-cell reconstitution after alpha-beta-depleted transplantation in children. Germline CDR1 is SGHTA and CDR2 is FQGNSA. This CDR3 is 12 amino acids long. V lost 1 base and J 7 bases, leaving 7 bases between the germline ends. Material: PBMCs, obtained from the stem cell graft. The chain joins TRBV7-2 to TRBJ1-1; no clear D. The receptor's source is a human donor who donated a stem cell graft to a child with Fanconi anemia. CDR3 protein: CASSLGRHEAFF. In DNA form, the CDR3 reads TGTGCCAGCAGCTTAGGGCGCCATGAAGCTTTCTTT.